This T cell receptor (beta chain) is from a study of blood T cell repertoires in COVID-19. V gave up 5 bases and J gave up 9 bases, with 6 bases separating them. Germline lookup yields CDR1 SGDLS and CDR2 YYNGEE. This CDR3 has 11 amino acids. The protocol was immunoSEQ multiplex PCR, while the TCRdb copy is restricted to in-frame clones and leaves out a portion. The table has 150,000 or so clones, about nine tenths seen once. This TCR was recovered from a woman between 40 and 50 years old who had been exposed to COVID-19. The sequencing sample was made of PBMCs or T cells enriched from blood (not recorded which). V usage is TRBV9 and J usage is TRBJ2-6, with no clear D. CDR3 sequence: CASSQVNVLTF. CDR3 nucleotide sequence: TGTGCCAGCAGTCAGGTCAACGTCCTGACTTTC.